This is a list of T cell receptor beta chains from one sample in a study of shared clonotypes between healthy human individuals. Data came from immunoSEQ multiplex PCR; TCRdb stores just in-frame clones and leaves some out. The sample has about 520,000 clones; approximately 82% are singletons. Material: PBMCs. These receptor sequences come from a woman in her 40s in good health. Some clones in this sample may be carry-over from other donors' samples. The CDR3 runs from the conserved cysteine through the conserved F or W. D genes are given only for firm matches. Rows give clone size only sometimes, using once, few, many, or a class for an expanded clone.

DNA,CDR3,length,size,J,D,V
TGTGCCAGCAGTCGACTAGCGGGAGGGTCCTACGAGCAGTACTTC,CASSRLAGGSYEQYF,15,-,TRBJ2-7,TRBD2,TRBV6-5
TGTGCCAGCACCCCCTCCGGGACTAGCGGGATAGATACGCAGTATTTT,CASTPSGTSGIDTQYF,16,-,TRBJ2-3,TRBD2,TRBV28
TGTGCCAGCAGTTCCCCGGACGGCACAGATACGCAGTATTTT,CASSSPDGTDTQYF,14,-,TRBJ2-3,-,TRBV28
TGTGCCAGCACCTCGAGACAGGGGGCTGGCTATGGCTACACCTTC,CASTSRQGAGYGYTF,15,-,TRBJ1-2,TRBD1,TRBV27
TGCGCCAGCAGCTTGGGAGACAGGGGGCCCTACAATGAGCAGTTCTTC,CASSLGDRGPYNEQFF,16,once,TRBJ2-1,TRBD1,TRBV5-1
TGTGCCAGCAGTTACCAGGGGGAGACCCCCTCCTACGAGCAGTACTTC,CASSYQGETPSYEQYF,16,few,TRBJ2-7,TRBD1,TRBV28
TGCGCCAGCAGCTTGGCCGGGACAAGATACTCTGGAAACACCATATATTTT,CASSLAGTRYSGNTIYF,17,-,TRBJ1-3,-,TRBV5-1
TGTGCCAGCAGCCGGGGGACTAGCGGGAGGGATGAGCAGTTCTTC,CASSRGTSGRDEQFF,15,-,TRBJ2-1,TRBD2,TRBV4-2
TGTGCCAGCAGCGTCTGGCGGGGGCAGTACTTC,CASSVWRGQYF,11,few,TRBJ2-7,-,TRBV11-3
TGCGCCAGCAGCCAAGATGGGGGCGGAGGGGGAGCAGATACGCAGTATTTT,CASSQDGGGGGADTQYF,17,few,TRBJ2-3,-,TRBV4-1
TGTGCCAGCAGTCTACTCGGGAAGGGCTCCTACAATGAGCAGTTCTTC,CASSLLGKGSYNEQFF,16,-,TRBJ2-1,-,TRBV7-9
TGTGCCAGCAGCTTATTGGCGGGAGGGCCCAACGAGCAGTACTTC,CASSLLAGGPNEQYF,15,few,TRBJ2-7,TRBD2,TRBV7-9
TGTGCCAGCAGGGGGGTTTTCTATGGCTACACCTTC,CASRGVFYGYTF,12,-,TRBJ1-2,-,TRBV2
TGTGCCAGCAGGGTTGGCAGGGCTTACAATCAGCCCCAGCATTTT,CASRVGRAYNQPQHF,15,-,TRBJ1-5,-,TRBV27
TGTGCCACCAGCGGTTGGGGACAGGGCGGTAGCACAGATACGCAGTATTTT,CATSGWGQGGSTDTQYF,17,few,TRBJ2-3,TRBD1,TRBV7-9
TGTGCCAGCAGGATCGGAGGGCAGGGTGAGCAGTTCTTC,CASRIGGQGEQFF,13,-,TRBJ2-1,-,TRBV27
TGTGCCAGCAGCCAAGCCCGCCGGGACCGGGTATGGGAGACCCAGTACTTC,CASSQARRDRVWETQYF,17,-,TRBJ2-5,-,TRBV14
TGTGCCAGCAGTCCTAGGGGGCCAGGTCAGCCCCAGCATTTT,CASSPRGPGQPQHF,14,once,TRBJ1-5,TRBD1,TRBV28
TGTGCCAGCAGCCTAGACACCCTTCGGAATTCACCCCTCCACTTT,CASSLDTLRNSPLHF,15,-,TRBJ1-6,-,TRBV11-1
TGTGCCAGCAACTTAGAAAACACTGAAGCTTTCTTT,CASNLENTEAFF,12,-,TRBJ1-1,-,TRBV2
TGTGCCAGCAGCCCCGGGACAGGGGTAGGGGAGACCCAGTACTTC,CASSPGTGVGETQYF,15,-,TRBJ2-5,TRBD1,TRBV5-4
TGTGCCTGGAGACTAGCGGGAGGATTGTGGGATGAGCAGTACTTC,CAWRLAGGLWDEQYF,15,many,TRBJ2-7,TRBD2,TRBV30
TGTGCCAGCAGTTTCCAACTAATTGGAGAGACCCAGTACTTC,CASSFQLIGETQYF,14,-,TRBJ2-5,-,TRBV28
TGTGCCAGCAGCGACACTTCGCCGCAGTACTTC,CASSDTSPQYF,11,-,TRBJ2-7,-,TRBV6-5
TGTGCCAGCAGTGAGCCCCTCTCCGGGACGGTAACCTACGAGCAGTACTTC,CASSEPLSGTVTYEQYF,17,-,TRBJ2-7,-,TRBV6-1
TGTGCCAGCAGCCGGGACAGGGATGAAAAACTGTTTTTT,CASSRDRDEKLFF,13,-,TRBJ1-4,TRBD1,TRBV9
TGTGCCAGCAGCTTGGCCGGACAGTACGAGCAGTACTTC,CASSLAGQYEQYF,13,-,TRBJ2-7,-,TRBV5-5
TGTGCCAGCAGCTTAGGCTGGACAGGGGACTACGAGCAGTACTTC,CASSLGWTGDYEQYF,15,-,TRBJ2-7,TRBD1,TRBV11-2
TGTGCCAGCAGCGTAGGCGACAGGGGGCGCTCGGCTAACTATGGCTACACCTTC,CASSVGDRGRSANYGYTF,18,once,TRBJ1-2,TRBD1,TRBV9
TGTGCCTGGAGCCATCCCGGGACAGGGGAGGGGGGTGAAGCTTTCTTT,CAWSHPGTGEGGEAFF,16,few,TRBJ1-1,TRBD1,TRBV30
TGTGCCAGCAGTGAGGGAGGTCCCACCGGGGAGCTGTTTTTT,CASSEGGPTGELFF,14,-,TRBJ2-2,-,TRBV6-4
TGTGCCAGCTGGTGGGGCACCGGGGAGCTGTTTTTT,CASWWGTGELFF,12,-,TRBJ2-2,-,TRBV28
TGTGCCAGCAGTTACCCGCGGGGAGGAGCGCCATACAATGAGCAGTTCTTC,CASSYPRGGAPYNEQFF,17,-,TRBJ2-1,-,TRBV28
TGTGCCAGCAGCTTATGGGGGGTTAACACCGGGGAGCTGTTTTTT,CASSLWGVNTGELFF,15,-,TRBJ2-2,-,TRBV11-2
TGTGCCAGCAGTAGAGACGGGAACACTGAAGCTTTCTTT,CASSRDGNTEAFF,13,-,TRBJ1-1,-,TRBV7-6
TGTGCCAGCAGTTTACTGCAGACCGGGGAGCTGTTTTTT,CASSLLQTGELFF,13,-,TRBJ2-2,-,TRBV27
TGTGCCAGCAGTTTAAATAGGGGCGGACATAGTGGCTACACCTTC,CASSLNRGGHSGYTF,15,-,TRBJ1-2,-,TRBV28
TGCGCCAGCAGCCGCGGAAGGTATGAGCAGTTCTTC,CASSRGRYEQFF,12,-,TRBJ2-1,-,TRBV4-3
TGTGCCAGCAGCCTACAGGGATCTGGCTACACCTTC,CASSLQGSGYTF,12,-,TRBJ1-2,-,TRBV9
TGTGCCAGCAGTGAGGGACTAGCGGGAGGGCAAGATACGCAGTATTTT,CASSEGLAGGQDTQYF,16,few,TRBJ2-3,TRBD2,TRBV27
TGCGCCAGCAAACTACCGGGACAGGGGGCGAGTAATGGCTACACCTTC,CASKLPGQGASNGYTF,16,-,TRBJ1-2,TRBD1,TRBV10-1